These 31 T cell receptor beta chains came from one sample sequenced in a study of T-cell reconstitution after alpha-beta-depleted transplantation in children. Construction of the TCRbeta library involved unique molecular identifiers. A single record per CDR3 protein comes from TCRdb applying MiXCR to the PCR reads. In the table there are about 980,000 distinct CDR3 sequences, about 30% of which are singletons. Sequencing was performed on PBMCs, mostly from graft donor cells, taken 360 days after TCRalphabeta/CD19-depleted stem cell transplant. These receptors were obtained from a boy under two years old who had a stem cell transplant for SCID, so the T cells may come from the graft donor.

The chain couples TRBV29-1 to TRBJ1-3, with no clear D. V gave up 0 bases and J gave up 2 bases, with 14 bases separating them. The CDR3 is 16 residues long. Germline CDR1 SQVTM, CDR2 ANQGSEA. The CDR3 DNA sequence: TGCAGCGTTGAAGATCCCGCCCTTCCCCCTGGAAACACCATATATTTT. It is translated as CSVEDPALPPGNTIYF.

The chain combines TRBV29-1 with TRBJ2-7; TRBD1 is a possible D gene (6 bases). This CDR3 contains 14 residues. Germline assignment: CDR1 SQVTM and CDR2 ANQGSEA. V shed 6 bases and J shed 2 bases, with 17 bases lying between them. The CDR3 spells CSVGTDRLAYEQYF. In DNA, the CDR3 is TGCAGCGTGGGAACCGACAGGCTCGCCTACGAGCAGTACTTC.

The rearrangement uses TRBV25-1 and TRBJ1-2, with 8 bases identical to TRBD1. Germline V CDR1 and CDR2: MGHDK, SYGVNS. V gave up 4 bases and J gave up 4 bases; unmatched junction bases: 11. The CDR3 consists of 16 residues. The CDR3 loop reads CASSGPPTGGGYGYTF. The CDR3 DNA is TGTGCCAGCAGTGGGCCCCCCACAGGGGGAGGCTATGGCTACACCTTC.

This clonotype was seen a handful of times. The chain recombines TRBV4-3 with TRBJ2-2, with 7 bases identical to TRBD2. Germline assignment: CDR1 LGHNA and CDR2 YSLEER. CDR3 size: 18 residues. Trimming at V came to 0 bases and at J to 0 bases, leaving 7 bases not matched to a gene. In DNA, the CDR3 is TGCGCCAGCAGCCAAGATATCGGGCTAGCGGCGAACACCGGGGAGCTGTTTTTT. It specifies CASSQDIGLAANTGELFF.

V is TRBV29-1 and J is TRBJ2-7; TRBD1 matches 7 bases. V was pared by 7 bases and J by 2 bases, with 5 bases of the junction left unmatched. The CDR3 loop spans 12 amino acids. Germline V gene data show CDR1 as SQVTM and CDR2 as ANQGSEA. This chain's CDR3 is CSAVDRAYEQYF. CDR3 nucleotides: TGCAGCGCAGTTGACAGGGCCTACGAGCAGTACTTC.

A few counts support this clonotype. V usage is TRBV5-6 and J usage is TRBJ2-1, with 11 bases fitting TRBD2. With V trimmed by 3 bases and J by 8 bases, 1 base remained unmatched. The CDR3 is 13 residues long. The germline gives CDR1 SGHDT, CDR2 YYEEEE. The CDR3 DNA reads as TGTGCCAGCAGCTGGGGACTAGCGGATGAGCAGTTCTTC. The encoded protein is CASSWGLADEQFF. Variable domain in full (rest from reference TRBV5-6 and TRBJ2-1): DAGVTQSPTHLIKTRGQQVTLRCSPKSGHDTVSWYQQALGQGPQFIFQYYEEEERQRGNFPDRFSGHQFPNYSSELNVNALLLGDSALYLCASSWGLADEQFFGPGTRLTVL.

This chain joins TRBV7-2 and TRBJ1-2; 7 positions match TRBD1. V lost 3 bases and J lost 3; bases outside the gene matches: 7. The CDR3 spans 15 residues. Germline V gene lookup returns CDR1 SGHTA and CDR2 FQGNSA. The CDR3 region has the DNA TGTGCCAGCAGCTTCCGCAGGGGGGAGCACTATGGCTACACCTTC. Translation: CASSFRRGEHYGYTF.

The chain joins TRBV18 to TRBJ1-1, with TRBD1 as a possible D gene (5 bases). V dropped 5 bases and J dropped 2 bases, with 12 bases sitting between them. CDR3 length: 14 amino acids. The germline V gene has CDR1 KGHSH and CDR2 LQKENI. The CDR3 DNA sequence: TGTGCCAGCTCAGTGGGAAGGGGTAACACTGAAGCTTTCTTT. It translates to CASSVGRGNTEAFF.

There are a few counts of this clonotype. The chain couples TRBV29-1 to TRBJ1-1; maybe TRBD1 (5 bases). The CDR3 contains 13 residues. The ends were cut back, 4 bases at V and 3 bases at J, with 12 bases in the middle. CDR1 and CDR2 (germline): SQVTM, ANQGSEA. DNA of the CDR3: TGCAGCGTTGCGGGGGTCTTGCACACTGAAGCTTTCTTT. Amino acid sequence: CSVAGVLHTEAFF.

This clonotype was seen more than once but under ten times. This chain connects TRBV7-3 to TRBJ1-1; 9 bases match TRBD1. J gave up 1 base and V 0 bases, and 0 bases lay outside the gene matches. Germline V gene lookup returns CDR1 SGHTA and CDR2 FQGTGA. This CDR3 comprises 15 residues. The CDR3 protein is CASSLTGQGNTEAFF. The CDR3 bases are TGTGCCAGCAGCTTAACGGGACAGGGGAACACTGAAGCTTTCTTT.

This clonotype was seen a few times. This chain connects TRBV7-3 to TRBJ2-6; D remains ambiguous. V gave up 8 bases and J gave up 0 bases, with 8 bases separating them. Germline V lookup: CDR1 SGHTA, CDR2 FQGTGA. The CDR3 covers 14 residues. The CDR3 here is CASGTRSGANVLTF. CDR3 sequence (DNA): TGTGCCAGCGGTACACGCTCTGGGGCCAACGTCCTGACTTTC.

The chain links TRBV12-3 or TRBV12-4 to TRBJ2-2; the D gene is possibly TRBD1 (5 bases). V dropped 2 bases and J dropped 5 bases, with 12 bases sitting between them. There are 15 residues in the CDR3. The CDR3 region has the DNA TGTGCCAGCAGTTTAAAGGGGATTTGGACCGGGGAGCTGTTTTTT. Amino acids: CASSLKGIWTGELFF.

Only a few counts were recorded for this clonotype. This chain joins TRBV5-1 and TRBJ2-3; 8 bases match TRBD2. V lost 5 bases to trimming and J lost 2 bases; unmatched junction nucleotides: 10. Germline V lookup: CDR1 SGHRS, CDR2 YFSETQ. The CDR3 extends over 16 amino acids. The CDR3: CASRSLSGGDTDTQYF. The CDR3 region has the DNA TGCGCCAGCAGATCCTTAAGCGGGGGTGACACAGATACGCAGTATTTT. Full variable domain (rest looked up from reference TRBV5-1 and TRBJ2-3): KAGVTQTPRYLIKTRGQQVTLSCSPISGHRSVSWYQQTPGQGLQFLFEYFSETQRNKGNFPGRFSGRQFSNSRSEMNVSTLELGDSALYLCASRSLSGGDTDTQYFGPGTRLTVL.

The V gene is TRBV11-1, the J gene TRBJ2-3, with no clear D. The V end was cut by 3 bases, the J end by 2 bases, with 9 bases between. The CDR3 sequence is 14 residues long. CDR1 is SGHAT, CDR2 FQDESV, per germline (reference sequence). CDR3 in DNA: TGTGCCAGCAGCTTCTTAGGAATCACAGATACGCAGTATTTT. It yields the protein CASSFLGITDTQYF.

V gene TRBV19 combines with J gene TRBJ2-2; D gene ambiguous. Trimming stripped 1 base from V and 5 bases from J, with 11 bases between. Germline V lookup: CDR1 LNHDA, CDR2 SQIVND (reference sequence). This CDR3 is built from 15 residues. Written as DNA, the CDR3 is TGTGCCAGTAGTATAGGCTATAAACCTACCGGGGAGCTGTTTTTT. Amino acid sequence: CASSIGYKPTGELFF.

CDR3 in amino acids: CASSGGGAGEQYF. The CDR3 region has the DNA TGTGCCAGCAGCGGTGGGGGGGCCGGCGAGCAGTACTTC. The rearrangement joins TRBV7-9 to TRBJ2-7, with D perhaps matching TRBD2 (7 bases). The germline gives CDR1 SEHNR, CDR2 FQNEAQ (reference sequence). V lost 5 bases and J lost 6, with 14 bases in between. There are 13 residues in the CDR3.

The V and J genes are TRBV28 and TRBJ2-5; the D gene is possibly TRBD2 (5 bases). The ends were cut back, 7 bases at V and 1 base at J, with 13 bases in the middle. Germline V gives CDR1 MDHEN, CDR2 SYDVKM. The CDR3 contains 14 residues. The CDR3 region has the DNA TGTGCCAGCAATAAAAGGGAGTTCCAAGAGACCCAGTACTTC. The encoded protein is CASNKREFQETQYF. Full variable domain (outside the CDR3, taken from reference TRBV28 and TRBJ2-5): DVKVTQSSRYLVKRTGEKVFLECVQDMDHENMFWYRQDPGLGLRLIYFSYDVKMKEKGDIPEGYSVSREKKERFSLILESASTNQTSMYLCASNKREFQETQYFGPGTRLLVL.

The chain recombines TRBV6-1 with TRBJ1-5; D gene unclear. In germline, CDR1 is MNHNS, CDR2 SASEGT. Deletions cut 4 bases from V and 7 bases from J, with 2 bases between. There are 10 residues in the CDR3. In nucleotides, the CDR3 is TGTGCCAGCAGTGCCCAGCCCCAGCATTTT. Translation: CASSAQPQHF.

This clonotype has a handful of counts. This chain joins TRBV12-3 or TRBV12-4 and TRBJ1-5, with D uncertain. This CDR3 contains 12 residues. V was clipped by 5 bases and J by 11 bases, with 13 bases between them. The CDR3 DNA reads TGTGCCAGCAGTACCCTCGGGGTGGCCCAGCATTTT. Protein product: CASSTLGVAQHF.

This clonotype was counted at least ten times. The chain joins TRBV3-1 to TRBJ2-7; TRBD2 might be the D (5 bases). V lost 1 base, J lost 0 bases, and 13 bases lay in between. CDR3 length: 16 amino acids. The V gene's germline CDR1 is LGHDT and CDR2 YNNKEL (reference sequence). CDR3 bases: TGTGCCAGCAGCCAAGTAGGAGGCCTCAGCTCCTACGAGCAGTACTTC. Translating it yields CASSQVGGLSSYEQYF.

This chain links TRBV3-1 with TRBJ1-3; no definite D call. V was cut by 5 bases and J by 0 bases, with 14 bases left in between. The germline CDR1 and CDR2 sequences are LGHDT and YNNKEL (reference sequence). This CDR3 comprises 16 residues. The CDR3 region is CASSTRVKNSGNTIYF. The DNA of the CDR3 is TGTGCCAGCAGCACCCGGGTCAAAAACTCTGGAAACACCATATATTTT. The whole variable domain, filled in from reference TRBV3-1 and TRBJ1-3, reads DTAVSQTPKYLVTQMGNDKSIKCEQNLGHDTMYWYKQDSKKFLKIMFSYNNKELIINETVPNRFSPKSPDKAHLNLHINSLELGDSAVYFCASSTRVKNSGNTIYFGEGSWLTVV.

The chain recombines TRBV7-9 with TRBJ2-7; TRBD1 matches 9 bases. Germline trimming cut 2 bases from V and 6 bases from J; bases unmatched to any gene: 2. The CDR3 contains 13 residues. The germline CDR1 and CDR2 sequences are SEHNR and FQNEAQ (reference sequence). This CDR3 is CASSLRDRVEQYF. CDR3 in DNA: TGTGCCAGCAGCTTAAGGGACAGGGTCGAGCAGTACTTC.

This clonotype came up many times. The chain recombines TRBV7-2 with TRBJ2-3, with 15 bases that match TRBD2. V trimming: 3 bases; J trimming: 1 base; junction bases outside the gene matches: 14. CDR1 SGHTA and CDR2 FQGNSA come from the germline V gene. The CDR3 contains 21 residues. Here the CDR3 DNA reads TGTGCCAGCAGCTTTATGGGGGGACTAGCGGGGGGCCCCTATGGCACAGATACGCAGTATTTT. This encodes CASSFMGGLAGGPYGTDTQYF.

This clonotype has a handful of counts. The chain combines TRBV5-6 with TRBJ1-2, with D unresolved. The germline V gene has CDR1 SGHDT and CDR2 YYEEEE. The V end was cut by 0 bases, the J end by 2 bases, with 14 bases between. This CDR3 is 16 amino acids long. CDR3 sequence (DNA): TGTGCCAGCAGCTTGGGGGCTCGAGGAACAAACTATGGCTACACCTTC. Amino acid sequence: CASSLGARGTNYGYTF.

The chain uses TRBV20-1 and TRBJ2-5; 9 bases are a match to TRBD2. V lost 3 bases and J lost 7; bases outside the gene matches: 9. Germline CDR1 DFQATT, CDR2 SNEGSKA (reference sequence). The CDR3 length is 14 residues. The CDR3 here is CSARPSGDFGTQYF. The DNA of the CDR3 is TGCAGTGCTAGGCCTAGCGGGGATTTTGGGACCCAGTACTTC.

This clonotype has more than one count but fewer than ten. The genes are TRBV7-9 and TRBJ2-2, with D possibly being TRBD1 (5 bases). V was shortened by 5 bases and J by 3 bases, with 13 bases between the two germline ends. Germline assignment: CDR1 SEHNR and CDR2 FQNEAQ (reference sequence). The CDR3 totals 15 residues. The CDR3, as DNA: TGTGCCAGCAGCGCGGCGCAGGGTTACACCGGGGAGCTGTTTTTT. Encoded protein: CASSAAQGYTGELFF.

With respect to this clonotype: Germline and junction disagree at one end, which may indicate a read error. This chain links TRBV5-1 with TRBJ2-1, with no clear D. This CDR3 region has 13 residues. From germline, CDR1 is SGHRS and CDR2 YFSETQ. DNA for the CDR3: TGCGCCAGCAGCTTGGGGGCTAGTATTGAGCGGTTCTTC. Translating gives CASSLGASIERFF. Based on the CDR3 plus reference TRBV5-1 and TRBJ2-1, the full variable domain is KAGVTQTPRYLIKTRGQQVTLSCSPISGHRSVSWYQQTPGQGLQFLFEYFSETQRNKGNFPGRFSGRQFSNSRSEMNVSTLELGDSALYLCASSLGASIERFFGPGTRLTVL.

The V and J genes are TRBV12-3 or TRBV12-4 and TRBJ1-1; the match to TRBD1 covers 9 bases. After removal of 6 bases from V and 4 bases from J, the junction contained 18 bases not matched to a gene. The CDR3 length is 18 residues. The chain's CDR3 is CASRGRGQGRLWGTEAFF. CDR3 nucleotides: TGTGCCAGCAGGGGGCGCGGACAGGGGCGATTATGGGGCACTGAAGCTTTCTTT.

The table lists this clonotype with a few counts. This chain joins TRBV5-1 and TRBJ1-1; D gene uncertain. CDR1 is SGHRS, CDR2 YFSETQ, per germline. This CDR3 comprises 14 residues. V shed 2 bases and J shed 0 bases, with 8 bases lying between them. This CDR3 reads CASSFAKMNTEAFF. In DNA form, the CDR3 reads TGCGCCAGCAGCTTCGCCAAGATGAACACTGAAGCTTTCTTT.

This clonotype was counted between two and nine times. The chain carries TRBV5-1 and TRBJ2-7; D call uncertain. V lost 0 bases and J 3 bases, leaving 7 bases between the germline ends. The CDR3 has 13 amino acids. The germline gives CDR1 SGHRS, CDR2 YFSETQ. The DNA for the CDR3 is TGCGCCAGCAGCTTGGCCGAGTTCTACGAGCAGTACTTC. Amino acids: CASSLAEFYEQYF.

The table lists this clonotype with a few counts. This chain's CDR3 is CSAYGAGTGGNGYTF. CDR3 nucleotides: TGCAGTGCTTACGGTGCCGGGACAGGGGGCAATGGCTACACCTTC. The rearrangement joins TRBV20-1 to TRBJ1-2; 12 bases map to TRBD1. Germline values: CDR1 DFQATT, CDR2 SNEGSKA (reference sequence). V shed 5 bases, J shed 6 bases, and the junction held 10 bases outside the gene matches. The CDR3 extends over 15 amino acids.